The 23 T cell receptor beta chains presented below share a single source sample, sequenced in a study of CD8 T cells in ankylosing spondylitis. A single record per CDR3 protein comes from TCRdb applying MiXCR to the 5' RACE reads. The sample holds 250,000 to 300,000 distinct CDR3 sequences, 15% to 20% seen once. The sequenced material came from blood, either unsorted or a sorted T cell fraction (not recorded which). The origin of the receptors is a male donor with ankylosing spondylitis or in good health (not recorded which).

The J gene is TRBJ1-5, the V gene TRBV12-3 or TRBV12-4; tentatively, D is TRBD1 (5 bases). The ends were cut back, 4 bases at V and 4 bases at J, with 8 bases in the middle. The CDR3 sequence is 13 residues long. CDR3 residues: CASSSDMNQPQHF. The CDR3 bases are TGTGCCAGCAGTTCGGACATGAATCAGCCCCAGCATTTT.

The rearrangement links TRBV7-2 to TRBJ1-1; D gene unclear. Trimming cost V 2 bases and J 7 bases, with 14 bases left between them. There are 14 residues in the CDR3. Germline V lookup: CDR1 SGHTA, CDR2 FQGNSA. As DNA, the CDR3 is TGTGCCAGCAGCTTAACGGACTTTTCGCATGAAGCTTTCTTT. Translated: CASSLTDFSHEAFF.

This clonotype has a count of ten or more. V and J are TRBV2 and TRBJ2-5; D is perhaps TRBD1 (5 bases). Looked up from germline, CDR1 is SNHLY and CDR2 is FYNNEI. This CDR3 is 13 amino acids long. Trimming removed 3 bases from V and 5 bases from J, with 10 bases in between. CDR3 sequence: CASSDSGSETQYF. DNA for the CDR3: TGTGCCAGCAGTGATTCAGGGTCGGAGACCCAGTACTTC.

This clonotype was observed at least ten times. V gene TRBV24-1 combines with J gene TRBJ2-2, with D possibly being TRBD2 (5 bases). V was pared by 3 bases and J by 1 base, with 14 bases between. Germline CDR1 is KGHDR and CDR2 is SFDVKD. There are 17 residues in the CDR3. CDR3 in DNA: TGTGCCACCAGTGATATTCCAGGACTCCTGAACACCGGGGAGCTGTTTTTT. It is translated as CATSDIPGLLNTGELFF.

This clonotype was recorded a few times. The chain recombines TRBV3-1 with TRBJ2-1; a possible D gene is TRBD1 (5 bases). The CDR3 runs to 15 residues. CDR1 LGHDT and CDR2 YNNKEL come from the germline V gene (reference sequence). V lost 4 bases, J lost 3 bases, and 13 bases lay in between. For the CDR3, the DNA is TGTGCCAGCAGCCGACAGATCCAGAGCTACAATGAGCAGTTCTTC. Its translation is CASSRQIQSYNEQFF.

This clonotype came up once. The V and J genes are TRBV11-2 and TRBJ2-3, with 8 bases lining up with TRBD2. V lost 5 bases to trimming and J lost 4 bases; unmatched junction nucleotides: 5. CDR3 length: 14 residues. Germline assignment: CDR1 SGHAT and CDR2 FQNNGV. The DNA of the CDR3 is TGTGCCAGCAGCCCGACACTAGCGGCAGATACGCAGTATTTT. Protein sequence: CASSPTLAADTQYF.

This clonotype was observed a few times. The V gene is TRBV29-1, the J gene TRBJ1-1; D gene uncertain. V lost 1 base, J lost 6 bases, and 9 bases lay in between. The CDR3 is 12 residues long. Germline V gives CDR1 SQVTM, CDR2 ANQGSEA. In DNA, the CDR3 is TGCAGCGTTGAAGGTCGGGCCTCTGAAGCTTTCTTT. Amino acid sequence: CSVEGRASEAFF.

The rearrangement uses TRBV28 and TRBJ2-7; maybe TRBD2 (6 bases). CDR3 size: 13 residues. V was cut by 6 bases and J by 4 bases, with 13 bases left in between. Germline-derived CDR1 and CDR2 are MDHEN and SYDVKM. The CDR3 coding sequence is TGTGCCAGCAGCTGGGACTTGCCTTACGAGCAGTACGTC. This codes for CASSWDLPYEQYV.

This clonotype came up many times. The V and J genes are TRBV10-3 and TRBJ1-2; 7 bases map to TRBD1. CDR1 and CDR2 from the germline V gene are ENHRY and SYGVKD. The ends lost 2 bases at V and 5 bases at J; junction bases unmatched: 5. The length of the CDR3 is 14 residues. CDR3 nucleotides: TGTGCCATCAGTGAGGGGGACAGCCAATATGGCTACACCTTC. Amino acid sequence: CAISEGDSQYGYTF.

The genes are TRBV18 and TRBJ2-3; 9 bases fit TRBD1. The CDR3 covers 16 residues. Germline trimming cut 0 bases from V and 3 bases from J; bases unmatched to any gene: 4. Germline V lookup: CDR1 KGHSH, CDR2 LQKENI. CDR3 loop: CASSPPLGQGTDTQYF. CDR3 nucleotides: TGTGCCAGCTCACCACCACTCGGACAGGGGACAGATACGCAGTATTTT.

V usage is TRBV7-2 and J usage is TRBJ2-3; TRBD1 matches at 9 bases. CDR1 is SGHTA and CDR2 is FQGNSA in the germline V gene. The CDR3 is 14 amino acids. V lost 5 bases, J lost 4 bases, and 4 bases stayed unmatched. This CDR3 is CASSRDRDADTQYF. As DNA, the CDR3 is TGTGCCAGCAGCCGGGACAGGGACGCAGATACGCAGTATTTT.

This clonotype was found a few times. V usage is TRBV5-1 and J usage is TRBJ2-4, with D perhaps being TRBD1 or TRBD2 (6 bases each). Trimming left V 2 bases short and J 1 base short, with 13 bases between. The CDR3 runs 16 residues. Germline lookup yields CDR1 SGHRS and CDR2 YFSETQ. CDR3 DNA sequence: TGCGCCAGCAGCTTCGGGACACGGGGGGCCAAAAACATTCAGTACTTC. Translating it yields CASSFGTRGAKNIQYF.

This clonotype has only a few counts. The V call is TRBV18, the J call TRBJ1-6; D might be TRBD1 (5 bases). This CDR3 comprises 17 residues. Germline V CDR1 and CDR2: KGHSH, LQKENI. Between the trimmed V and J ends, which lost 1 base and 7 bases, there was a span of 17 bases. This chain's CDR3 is CASSPQPGGGRNSPLHF. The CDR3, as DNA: TGTGCCAGCTCACCACAGCCAGGCGGGGGGAGAAATTCACCCCTCCACTTT.

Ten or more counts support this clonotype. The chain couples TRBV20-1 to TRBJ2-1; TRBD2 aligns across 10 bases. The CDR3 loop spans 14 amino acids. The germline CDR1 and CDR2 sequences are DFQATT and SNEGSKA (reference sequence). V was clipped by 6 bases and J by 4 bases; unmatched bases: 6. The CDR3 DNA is TGCAGTGCGGGATCTAGCGGGGGTTACAATGAGCAGTTCTTC. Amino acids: CSAGSSGGYNEQFF.

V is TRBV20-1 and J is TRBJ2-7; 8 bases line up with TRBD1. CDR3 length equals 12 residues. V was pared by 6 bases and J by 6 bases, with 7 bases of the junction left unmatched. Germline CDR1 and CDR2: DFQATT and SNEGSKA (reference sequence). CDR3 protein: CSARRTGFEQYV. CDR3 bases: TGCAGTGCCAGACGGACAGGGTTCGAGCAGTACGTC.

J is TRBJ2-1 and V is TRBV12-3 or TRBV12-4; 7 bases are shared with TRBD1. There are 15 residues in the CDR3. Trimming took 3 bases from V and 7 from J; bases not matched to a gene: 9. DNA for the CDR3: TGTGCCAGCAGTTTCCGAGGGGGCCCCCGTAATGAGCAGTTCTTC. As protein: CASSFRGGPRNEQFF.

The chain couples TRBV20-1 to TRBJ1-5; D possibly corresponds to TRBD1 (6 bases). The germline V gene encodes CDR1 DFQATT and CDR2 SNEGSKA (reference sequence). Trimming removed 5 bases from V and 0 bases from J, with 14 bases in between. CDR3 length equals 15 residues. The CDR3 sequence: CSASQTGRSNQPQHF. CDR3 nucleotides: TGCAGTGCTTCCCAAACAGGGCGTAGCAATCAGCCCCAGCATTTT.

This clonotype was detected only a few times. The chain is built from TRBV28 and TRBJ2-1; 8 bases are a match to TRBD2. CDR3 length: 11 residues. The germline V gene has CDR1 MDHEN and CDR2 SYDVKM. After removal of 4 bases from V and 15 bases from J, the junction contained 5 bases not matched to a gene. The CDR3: CASSSTGTRFF. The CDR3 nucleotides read TGTGCCAGCAGTTCAACCGGGACTAGGTTCTTC.

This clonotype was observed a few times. The CDR3 bases are TGTGCCAGCAGCCGCTTCGGAGGCCTCGGGGAGCTGTTTTTT. This translates into CASSRFGGLGELFF. This rearrangement joins TRBV14 to TRBJ2-2; D might be TRBD2 (5 bases). CDR1 is SGHDN and CDR2 is FVKESK in the germline V gene. The length of the CDR3 is 14 residues. V dropped 4 bases and J dropped 7 bases, with 13 bases sitting between them.

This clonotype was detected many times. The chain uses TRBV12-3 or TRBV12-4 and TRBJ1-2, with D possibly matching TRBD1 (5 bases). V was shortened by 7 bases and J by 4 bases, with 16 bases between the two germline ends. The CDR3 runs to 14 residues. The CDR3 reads CASTPSQGAYGYTF. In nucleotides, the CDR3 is TGTGCCAGCACCCCTAGTCAGGGAGCCTATGGCTACACCTTC.

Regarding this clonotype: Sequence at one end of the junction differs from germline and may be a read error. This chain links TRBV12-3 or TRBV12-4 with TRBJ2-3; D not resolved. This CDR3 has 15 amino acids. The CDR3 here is CASSLASPSTDTQYF. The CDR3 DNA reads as TGTGCCAGCAGTTTAGCGAGCCCAAGCACAGATACCCAGTATTTT.

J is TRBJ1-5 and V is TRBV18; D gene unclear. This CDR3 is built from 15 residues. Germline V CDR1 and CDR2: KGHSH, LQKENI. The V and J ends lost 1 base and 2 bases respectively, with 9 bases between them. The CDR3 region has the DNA TGTGCCAGCTCACCACAGGGATTTGGCAATCAGCCCCAGCATTTT. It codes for CASSPQGFGNQPQHF.

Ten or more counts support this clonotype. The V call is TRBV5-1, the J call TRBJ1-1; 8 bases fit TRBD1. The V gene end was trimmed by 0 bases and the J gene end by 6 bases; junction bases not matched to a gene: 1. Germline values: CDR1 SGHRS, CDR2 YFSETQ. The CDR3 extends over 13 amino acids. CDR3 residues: CASSLGTGPEAFF. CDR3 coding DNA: TGCGCCAGCAGCTTGGGGACAGGGCCTGAAGCTTTCTTT.